This TCR beta chain came from a study of cytomegalovirus exposure and HLA in healthy donors. Germline V gene sequence: CDR1 LNHDA, CDR2 SQIVND (reference sequence). The trim removed 6 bases at V and 4 bases at J, leaving 10 bases unmatched. This CDR3 comprises 16 residues. This PCR relied on a set of 60 Vbeta primers and 13 Jbeta primers. This table comes from immunoSEQ multiplex PCR, and its TCRdb copy is limited to in-frame clones, with some not included. The table has approximately 190,000 clones, roughly four fifths seen once; the top ten hold roughly 0.8%. The V call is TRBV19, the J call TRBJ2-1; 9 bases map to TRBD2. The sample taken for sequencing was PBMCs. This clonotype was obtained from a woman aged 18-29 years in good health and CMV-seronegative. The chain's CDR3 is CASSDPGTSIYNEQFF. CDR3 in DNA: TGTGCCAGTAGCGATCCCGGGACTAGCATTTACAATGAGCAGTTCTTC.